The source of this T cell receptor (beta chain) is a study of CD4 T cell repertoires in COVID-19. This clone was observed a handful of times. TCRdb's table, derived via immunoSEQ multiplex PCR, lists solely in-frame clones and lacks some. The sample contains approximately 75,000 clones, 83% of which appear only once. The CDR3 is 15 amino acids. V was shortened by 1 base and J by 4 bases, with 12 bases between the two germline ends. Germline V lookup: CDR1 SEHNR, CDR2 FQNEAQ (reference sequence). This clonotype was sampled from a human donor who had COVID-19. V usage is TRBV7-9 and J usage is TRBJ2-3; no definite D call. This sample comprised CD4+ T cells from peripheral blood, obtained after recovery from COVID-19. The CDR3 DNA is TGTGCCAGCAGCTTAGGAACCGCTTTGGCAGATACGCAGTATTTT. Residues: CASSLGTALADTQYF.